The entry that follows covers one T cell receptor (beta chain) sequence. The antigen this receptor binds is unknown. Nothing much larger sits one base from this clone, and base qualities are not available. From cysteine to phenylalanine, the CDR3 is 15 amino acids long. CDR3 DNA only is kept here, 45 bases in frame from base 1. The germline V gene sets CDR1 to SGHRS and CDR2 to YFSETQ. V is trimmed back by 2 bases and J by 5 bases, and the junction contains 7 bases that no gene match accounts for. The library was prepared using the immunoSEQ multiplex PCR assay. This is the immuneACCESS table as TCRdb keeps it, with only in-frame sequences that have V and J called. A part of the clones is gone; compared with another copy, unresolved V genes explain less than half, and the rest is unexplained. A total of tens of thousands of clones appear in this sample, around 90% of them only once. The ten largest clonotypes hold roughly 1.5% of the sample.

The data belong to a study of T cell changes during pregnancy in multiple sclerosis (dated by TCRdb to about 2019). Turning to the overall study: The study examined how the T cell repertoire changed over the course of pregnancy in women with multiple sclerosis.

The TCR comes from a female donor with multiple sclerosis, enrolled in a pregnancy study. The specimen comprised peripheral blood, sampled after pregnancy. The receptor chain draws on TRBV5-1 and TRBJ2-1; TRBD2 fits 7 bases in the junction. The nucleotides read TGCGCCAGCAGCTTTGCTTCTAGCGGTGACAATGAGCAGTTCTTC. It translates as CASSFASSGDNEQFF.